This T cell receptor beta chain was sequenced for a study of cytomegalovirus exposure and HLA in healthy donors. Findings of the study overall: Subsequent analysis of the approximately 110 validation repertoires found a tendency for first-cohort TCR clusters to co-occur.

Assay used: immunoSEQ multiplex PCR; TCRdb lists only in-frame clones, some missing. The table shows 100,000 to 150,000 clones, with 90% to 97% occurring only once. For this clone: Antigen: not known.

The CDR3 is made up of 14 amino acids. V lost 1 base and J lost 0, with 8 bases in between. Germline V gene sequence: CDR1 SGDLS, CDR2 YYNGEE. The TCR originated in a man younger than 35 in good health and CMV-seronegative. J is TRBJ2-7 and V is TRBV9; TRBD1 might be the D (6 bases). The sequenced material came from PBMCs. The CDR3 is CASSVRDNSYEQYF. For the CDR3, the DNA is TGTGCCAGCAGCGTAAGGGACAACTCCTACGAGCAGTACTTC.